The rows below give T cell receptor beta chains drawn from one sample of a study of OX40 agonist ivuxolimab in advanced cancers. Only in-frame clones appear in the TCRdb table, and some are missing; sequencing was by immunoSEQ multiplex PCR. The data hold approximately 60,000 clones, with 84% observed a single time. Sequencing was performed on CD4+ or CD8+ T cells sorted from blood, taken in a trial of the OX40 agonist ivuxolimab. Receptor source: an adult with an advanced solid tumor such as melanoma, head and neck, liver or kidney cancer. CDR3s include the opening cysteine and the closing phenylalanine or tryptophan. D genes are given only for firm matches. Only some rows state a clone size, as once, few, many or a class for expanded clones.

TGTGCCAGCTCACCAGGGTCCGGGGGTTTGAGGGAGCAGTACTTC,CASSPGSGGLREQYF,-,-,TRBV18,TRBJ2-7
TGTGCCAGCAGGAGAGTCAGGGGGCCAGACTATGGCTACACCTTC,CASRRVRGPDYGYTF,TRBD1,-,TRBV11-2,TRBJ1-2
TGTGCCAGCAGTGCCCTAGCGGGAGGTGATACGCAGTATTTT,CASSALAGGDTQYF,TRBD2,-,TRBV6-1,TRBJ2-3
TGCGCCAGCAGCCAAGATGTGGCCCCAGATACGCAGTATTTT,CASSQDVAPDTQYF,-,once,TRBV4-3,TRBJ2-3
TGTGCCAGCAGCCGAGTCCCTGTTGAGGCTTTCTTT,CASSRVPVEAFF,-,-,TRBV7-9,TRBJ1-1
TGTGCCAGCAGCTTATCCCCCGGGGCGGGAGAAGATACGCAGTATTTT,CASSLSPGAGEDTQYF,TRBD2,-,TRBV11-2,TRBJ2-3
TGTGCCTGGATGACGGACAGACCCTATGGCTACACCTTC,CAWMTDRPYGYTF,-,-,TRBV30,TRBJ1-2
TGTGCCAGCAGTCCCCTATACGGGAGGGCCAGCTACGAGCAGTACTTC,CASSPLYGRASYEQYF,TRBD2,-,TRBV28,TRBJ2-7
TGTGCCAGCGCCCCCGGGACTAGCAACGAGCAGTACTTC,CASAPGTSNEQYF,TRBD2,-,TRBV2,TRBJ2-7
TGCAGCGTGGTAACAGGGGGCGCGGGTGAAAAACTGTTTTTT,CSVVTGGAGEKLFF,TRBD1,-,TRBV29-1,TRBJ1-4
TGTGCCATCAGCTTGGCAGCTGGGGCCAACGTCCTGACTTTC,CAISLAAGANVLTF,-,-,TRBV10-3,TRBJ2-6
TGCGCCAGCAGCTCTACTAGCATGAACGAGCAGTACTTC,CASSSTSMNEQYF,-,-,TRBV5-1,TRBJ2-7
TGTGCCAGCAGCCAGGACCAACAGGATTTTACCTATGGCTACACCTTC,CASSQDQQDFTYGYTF,-,-,TRBV4-2,TRBJ1-2
TGTGCCAGCTCACCATGGACGGAAAGTTCACCCCTCCACTTT,CASSPWTESSPLHF,-,-,TRBV18,TRBJ1-6
TGTGCCAGCTCCACCGGCAACCCAAACTATGGCTACACCTTC,CASSTGNPNYGYTF,-,-,TRBV18,TRBJ1-2
TGCAGCGTGGGGGACGGAGACTCTGGGGCCAACGTCCTGACTTTC,CSVGDGDSGANVLTF,-,-,TRBV29-1,TRBJ2-6
TGTGCCAGCTCACTGGCCGGAAACACCATATATTTT,CASSLAGNTIYF,-,-,TRBV18,TRBJ1-3
TGTGCCAGCTCAACCGGGACTAGGGGGATGGCGCCGACCTACGAGCAGTACTTC,CASSTGTRGMAPTYEQYF,TRBD2,-,TRBV18,TRBJ2-7
TGTGCCATAACACAGGGGAGGAATGAAAAACTGTTTTTT,CAITQGRNEKLFF,TRBD1,-,TRBV28,TRBJ1-4
TGTGCCAGTAGTACGGTTGGATCCAGCACAGATACGCAGTATTTT,CASSTVGSSTDTQYF,-,-,TRBV19,TRBJ2-3
TGTGCCAGCTCACCCGAGAGACCCTCCTACAATGAGCAGTTCTTC,CASSPERPSYNEQFF,-,-,TRBV18,TRBJ2-1
TGCAGCGTTGCCACCGGGACAGGGGGTTATGGCTACACCTTC,CSVATGTGGYGYTF,TRBD1,once,TRBV29-1,TRBJ1-2
TGTGCCAGCAGCGCCCCCACGTGGCAGGAGGGTGAAAAACTGTTTTTT,CASSAPTWQEGEKLFF,-,-,TRBV9,TRBJ1-4